This T cell receptor (beta chain) is from a study of CD8 T cells in ankylosing spondylitis. For TCR beta, libraries came from quantitative 5'-RACE with molecular barcodes. MiXCR, run by TCRdb on the 5' RACE reads, gives a single entry per CDR3 protein. The sample carries about 400,000 distinct CDR3 sequences, roughly 20% recorded once. Only a few counts were recorded for this clonotype. Antigen specificity is unknown. Study-level points and caveats: Blood from ankylosing spondylitis patients appeared to carry a characteristic roughly 8-variant TCR beta motif.

The V gene lost 3 bases and the J gene lost 2 bases, with 13 bases spanning the gap. Germline CDR1 is SQVTM and CDR2 is ANQGSEA. The CDR3 loop spans 14 amino acids. V and J are TRBV29-1 and TRBJ1-1, with unresolved D. The origin of this receptor is a male donor with ankylosing spondylitis or in good health (not recorded which). Input material: blood, either unsorted or a sorted T cell fraction (not recorded which). Written as DNA, the CDR3 is TGCAGCGTTGATGTGGGTTGGGGAAACACTGAAGCTTTCTTT. Amino acid sequence: CSVDVGWGNTEAFF.